This T cell receptor (beta chain) originates from a study of blood T cell repertoires in COVID-19. About the study: Sites in the United States, Italy and Spain provided acute and convalescent COVID-19 samples. PBMCs, B-cell-depleted T cells, or T cells provided the cDNA or gDNA that made up the material.

Per the study methods: Amplification with reference gene primers provided the estimates of nucleated cell counts. Generated by immunoSEQ multiplex PCR, the TCRdb table keeps only in-frame clones and is missing some. V and J calls and clone size are copied from that table; D and trimming were computed from the DNA. The sample has around 130,000 clones, roughly 86% seen once; the top ten hold about 13%. The CDR3 consists of 14 residues. The germline CDR1 and CDR2 sequences are SGHTA and FQGNSA. V lost 1 base and J lost 8, with 14 bases in between. The TCR comes from a human donor in a cohort sampled during active COVID-19. Sequenced input: peripheral blood. This chain joins TRBV7-2 and TRBJ1-2, with a weak D call TRBD1 (5 bases). The CDR3 region has the DNA TGTGCCAGCAGCTTAGTCCCAGGGATGGGGGGCTACACCTTC. This encodes CASSLVPGMGGYTF.